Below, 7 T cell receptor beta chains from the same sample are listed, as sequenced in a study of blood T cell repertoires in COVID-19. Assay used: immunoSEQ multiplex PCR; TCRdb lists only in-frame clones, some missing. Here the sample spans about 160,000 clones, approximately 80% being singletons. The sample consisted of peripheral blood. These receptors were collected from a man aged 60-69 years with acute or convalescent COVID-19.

The CDR3 DNA sequence: TGTGCCAGCTCACCTCCTAAGGGGGCGACGAGCTCCTACGAGCAGTACTTC. It specifies CASSPPKGATSSYEQYF. This chain uses TRBV18 with TRBJ2-7; 7 bases match TRBD1. V lost 3 bases to trimming and J lost 0 bases; unmatched junction nucleotides: 11. Germline CDR1 is KGHSH and CDR2 is LQKENI. The CDR3 consists of 17 residues.

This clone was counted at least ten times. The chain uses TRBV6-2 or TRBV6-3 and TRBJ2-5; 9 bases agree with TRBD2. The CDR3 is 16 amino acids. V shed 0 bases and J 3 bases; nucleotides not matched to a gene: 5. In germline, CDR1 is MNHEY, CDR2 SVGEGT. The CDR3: CASSYSKERGEETQYF. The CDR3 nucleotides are TGTGCCAGCAGTTACTCGAAGGAGCGGGGGGAAGAGACCCAGTACTTC.

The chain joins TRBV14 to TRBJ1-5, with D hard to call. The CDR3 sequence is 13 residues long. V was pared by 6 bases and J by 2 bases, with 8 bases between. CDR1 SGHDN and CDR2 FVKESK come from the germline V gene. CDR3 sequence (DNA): TGTGCCAGCAGTCGCAGTGGCAATCAGCCCCAGCATTTT. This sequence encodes CASSRSGNQPQHF.

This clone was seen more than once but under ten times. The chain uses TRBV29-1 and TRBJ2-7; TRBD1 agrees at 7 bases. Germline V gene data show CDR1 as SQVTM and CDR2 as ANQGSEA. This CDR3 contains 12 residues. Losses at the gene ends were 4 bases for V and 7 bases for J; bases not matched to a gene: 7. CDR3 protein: CSVGGDSGEQYF. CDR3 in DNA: TGCAGCGTTGGAGGGGACAGTGGAGAGCAGTACTTC.

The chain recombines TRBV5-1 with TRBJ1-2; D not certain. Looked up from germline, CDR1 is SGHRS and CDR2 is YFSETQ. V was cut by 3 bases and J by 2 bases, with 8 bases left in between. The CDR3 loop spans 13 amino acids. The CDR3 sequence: CASSSDMNYGYTF. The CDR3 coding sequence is TGCGCCAGCAGCTCAGACATGAACTATGGCTACACCTTC.

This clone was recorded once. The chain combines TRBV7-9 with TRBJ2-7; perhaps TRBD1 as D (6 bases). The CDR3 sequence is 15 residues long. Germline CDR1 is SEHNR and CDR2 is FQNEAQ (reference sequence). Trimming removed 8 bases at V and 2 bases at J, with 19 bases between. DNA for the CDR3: TGTGCCAGCGGGGGCCGGGGCAGGGACGCCTACGAGCAGTACTTC. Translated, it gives CASGGRGRDAYEQYF.

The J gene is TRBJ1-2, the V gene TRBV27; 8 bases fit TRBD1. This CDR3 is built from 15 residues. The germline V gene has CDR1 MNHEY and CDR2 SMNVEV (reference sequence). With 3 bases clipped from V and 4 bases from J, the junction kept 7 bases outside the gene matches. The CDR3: CASSFSGGTGYGYTF. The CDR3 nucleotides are TGTGCCAGCAGTTTTAGCGGCGGGACAGGCTATGGCTACACCTTC.